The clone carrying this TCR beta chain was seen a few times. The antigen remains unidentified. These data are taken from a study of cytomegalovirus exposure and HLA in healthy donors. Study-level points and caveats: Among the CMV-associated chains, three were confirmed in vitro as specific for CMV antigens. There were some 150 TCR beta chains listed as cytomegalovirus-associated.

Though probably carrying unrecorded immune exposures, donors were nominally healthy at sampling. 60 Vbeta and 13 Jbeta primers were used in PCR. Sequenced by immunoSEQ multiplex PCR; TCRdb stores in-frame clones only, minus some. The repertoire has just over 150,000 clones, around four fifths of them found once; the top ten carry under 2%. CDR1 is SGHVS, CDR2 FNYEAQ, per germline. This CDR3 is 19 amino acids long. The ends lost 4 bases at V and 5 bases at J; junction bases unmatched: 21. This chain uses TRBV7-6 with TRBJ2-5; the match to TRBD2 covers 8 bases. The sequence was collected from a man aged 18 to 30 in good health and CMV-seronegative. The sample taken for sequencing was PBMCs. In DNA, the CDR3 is TGTGCCAGCAGCTCCCCCCGCCTAGCGGGTATAAAAGTCGGGGAGACCCAGTACTTC. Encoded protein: CASSSPRLAGIKVGETQYF.